This is a list of T cell receptor beta chains from one sample in a study of T-cell reconstitution after alpha-beta-depleted transplantation in children. TCRdb re-called the PCR reads with MiXCR, one entry per CDR3 protein. Of about 98,000 distinct CDR3 sequences in the sample, less than 25% were seen once. The source was PBMCs, collected before TCRalphabeta/CD19-depleted stem cell transplant. The receptors were sampled from a boy between 2 and 10 years old with acute lymphoblastic leukemia, due to receive a stem cell transplant. Both conserved end residues are part of each CDR3. D genes are given only for firm matches. Clone size is not always given. Where it is, it says once, few, many or a class for expanded clones.

>TRBV3-1|TRBJ2-2|TRBD1|once
CASSQLQGAGELFF
TGTGCCAGCAGCCAGCTGCAGGGGGCCGGGGAGCTGTTTTTT
>TRBV5-6|TRBJ2-5|TRBD1|.
CASSLGLRDRVRTQYF
TGTGCCAGCAGCTTGGGACTCCGGGACAGGGTTCGGACCCAGTACTTC
>TRBV28|TRBJ1-2|.|many
CASSSGDYGYTF
TGTGCCAGCAGCTCAGGAGACTATGGCTACACCTTC
>TRBV10-3|TRBJ2-1|.|few
CAISEWANEQFF
TGTGCCATCAGTGAATGGGCGAATGAGCAGTTCTTC
>TRBV9|TRBJ2-7|TRBD1|.
CASSVGITGGNEQYF
TGTGCCAGCAGCGTCGGAATTACAGGGGGTAACGAGCAGTACTTC
>TRBV6-2/TRBV6-3|TRBJ2-2|TRBD1|.
CASSYYGQGFSVPAGTGELFF
TGTGCCAGCAGTTACTACGGACAGGGGTTCTCTGTCCCCGCGGGCACCGGGGAGCTGTTTTTT
>TRBV28|TRBJ1-6|.|.
CASSFTYNSPLHF
TGTGCCAGCAGTTTCACCTATAATTCACCCCTCCACTTT
>TRBV20-1|TRBJ2-7|.|.
CSARDLAREYEQYF
TGCAGTGCTAGAGATCTGGCGCGGGAATACGAGCAGTACTTC
>TRBV20-1|TRBJ2-7|TRBD2|.
CSARPFSGRAGGQYF
TGCAGTGCTAGACCCTTCAGCGGGAGGGCCGGCGGGCAGTACTTC
>TRBV28|TRBJ2-7|.|.
CASTLGGLEQWVQYF
TGTGCCAGCACCTTAGGGGGATTAGAACAGTGGGTGCAGTACTTC
>TRBV6-1|TRBJ1-4|.|.
CASSFGRRSEKLFF
TGTGCCAGCAGCTTTGGTAGGCGCAGTGAAAAACTGTTTTTT
>TRBV20-1|TRBJ2-5|TRBD2|few
CSARTGTSRETQYF
TGCAGTGCTCGCACCGGGACTAGCAGAGAGACCCAGTACTTC
>TRBV11-2|TRBJ1-2|.|few
CASTSYSGSYGYTF
TGTGCCAGCACCTCCTATTCGGGTTCCTATGGCTACACCTTC
>TRBV28|TRBJ2-1|.|medium-sized
CASSPPGYNEQFF
TGTGCCAGCAGTCCTCCTGGTTACAATGAGCAGTTCTTC